These 27 T cell receptor beta chains share one sample of origin, sequenced in a study of radiation and T cells in renal cell carcinoma. Sequencing used immunoSEQ multiplex PCR; TCRdb keeps in-frame clones, though not all of them. There are roughly 150,000 clones in the sample; roughly nine tenths occur only once, and 4.1% lies in the top ten. Time point meaning: baseline pretreatment blood. Indicated treatment: 15 Gy SBRT to primary tumor, nephrectomy 4 weeks later. Sequencing was performed on blood, taken from a patient whose treatment included radiotherapy and nephrectomy. Receptors originate from a woman in her 70s with renal cell carcinoma.

V usage is TRBV5-1 and J usage is TRBJ2-7; 9 bases align to TRBD1. Germline CDR1 and CDR2: SGHRS and YFSETQ. This CDR3 has 15 residues. After removal of 5 bases from V and 3 bases from J, the junction contained 9 bases not matched to a gene. The CDR3 here is CASSPERQGVYEQYF. CDR3 nucleotides: TGCGCCAGCAGTCCCGAGAGACAGGGGGTCTACGAGCAGTACTTC.

The genes are TRBV28 and TRBJ2-1, with 10 positions matching TRBD2. CDR1 and CDR2 from the germline V gene are MDHEN and SYDVKM. The CDR3 is 17 residues long. Unmatched junction bases numbered 10, after V lost 2 bases and J lost 6 bases. Written as DNA, the CDR3 is TGTGCCAGCAGTTTAGAGCGGGGGGGCCTGGATCGCAATGAGCAGTTCTTC. It is translated as CASSLERGGLDRNEQFF.

This CDR3 is CASSLLGKLFF. DNA for the CDR3: TGTGCCAGCAGTTTACTCGGAAAACTGTTTTTT. The genes are TRBV27 and TRBJ1-4; D remains ambiguous. Germline V gene lookup returns CDR1 MNHEY and CDR2 SMNVEV (reference sequence). The CDR3 has 11 amino acids. The germline V and J ends were trimmed by 2 bases and 10 bases, with 5 bases remaining between them.

J is TRBJ1-2 and V is TRBV7-2, with no clear D. Germline V gives CDR1 SGHTA, CDR2 FQGNSA. V dropped 0 bases and J dropped 4 bases, with 6 bases sitting between them. The CDR3 loop spans 13 amino acids. The CDR3 loop is CASSLAGSYGYTF. CDR3 bases: TGTGCCAGCAGCTTAGCAGGATCCTATGGCTACACCTTC.

The rearrangement links TRBV28 to TRBJ1-4; TRBD1 is a possible D gene (5 bases). The V gene lost 3 bases and the J gene lost 5 bases, with 13 bases spanning the gap. This CDR3 has 15 amino acids. Germline V lookup: CDR1 MDHEN, CDR2 SYDVKM. As DNA, the CDR3 is TGTGCCAGCAGTTTCGGGGGGACGGGGAATGAAAAACTGTTTTTT. Translating gives CASSFGGTGNEKLFF.

The chain has TRBV30 and TRBJ2-3; 9 positions agree with TRBD2. Germline trimming cut 6 bases from V and 0 bases from J; bases unmatched to any gene: 16. The CDR3 is made up of 18 amino acids. Germline values: CDR1 GTSNPN, CDR2 SVGIG (reference sequence). The CDR3: CACLFKAGGIASTDTQYF. The CDR3 DNA follows: TGTGCCTGCCTCTTCAAGGCGGGGGGGATAGCTAGCACAGATACGCAGTATTTT. Together with reference TRBV30 and TRBJ2-3, the CDR3 gives the full variable domain: SQTIHQWPATLVQPVGSPLSLECTVEGTSNPNLYWYRQAAGRGLQLLFYSVGIGQISSEVPQNLSASRPQDRQFILSSKKLLLSDSGFYLCACLFKAGGIASTDTQYFGPGTRLTVL.

The chain carries TRBV30 and TRBJ2-7, with TRBD2 matching over 10 bases. CDR1 and CDR2 from the germline V gene are GTSNPN and SVGIG (reference sequence). The CDR3 is made up of 16 amino acids. The junction had 7 bases not matched to a gene; V was cut back by 0 bases and J by 2 bases. CDR3 region: CAWSVGPSGGAYEQYF. DNA for the CDR3: TGTGCCTGGAGTGTAGGTCCGAGCGGGGGGGCCTACGAGCAGTACTTC.

V and J are TRBV9 and TRBJ2-3; D is undetermined. CDR3 length: 18 amino acids. Looked up from germline, CDR1 is SGDLS and CDR2 is YYNGEE. V gave up 0 bases and J gave up 1 base, with 18 bases separating them. Here the CDR3 DNA reads TGTGCCAGCAGCGTAGATCTTCACCCCTCTACGGGCACAGATACGCAGTATTTT. This gives the protein CASSVDLHPSTGTDTQYF.

This chain links TRBV6-5 with TRBJ1-2; 9 nucleotides line up with TRBD1. J was trimmed by 6 bases and V by 5 bases; bases with no gene match: 7. Germline CDR1 MNHEY, CDR2 SVGAGI. The CDR3 length is 14 residues. The CDR3 DNA reads TGTGCCAGCAGTCACCCGGACAGGGGCAATGGCTACACCTTC. Translation gives CASSHPDRGNGYTF.

This clone has a single count. This rearrangement joins TRBV7-8 to TRBJ1-1, with TRBD1 identical over 10 bases. CDR3 length: 14 residues. V dropped 4 bases and J dropped 5; count of bases not matched to a gene: 4. From germline, CDR1 is SGHVS and CDR2 FQNEAQ. The CDR3 reads CASSWGQGRTEAFF. The CDR3 region has the DNA TGTGCCAGCAGCTGGGGACAGGGGAGGACTGAAGCTTTCTTT.

For this clone: The same CDR3 can be traced to other DNA sequences in this sample. This chain connects TRBV18 to TRBJ1-5; 7 bases match TRBD1. The germline V gene encodes CDR1 KGHSH and CDR2 LQKENI. The CDR3 covers 14 residues. The V segment lost 3 bases and the J segment 2 bases; nucleotides outside the gene matches: 1. CDR3 in amino acids: CASSPGTGNQPQHF. The CDR3, as DNA: TGTGCCAGCTCACCGGGGACAGGCAATCAGCCCCAGCATTTT. The full variable domain, its missing parts supplied by reference TRBV18 and TRBJ1-5, is NAGVMQNPRHLVRRRGQEARLRCSPMKGHSHVYWYRQLPEEGLKFMVYLQKENIIDESGMPKERFSAEFPKEGPSILRIQQVVRGDSAAYFCASSPGTGNQPQHFGDGTRLSIL.

The chain couples TRBV27 to TRBJ1-6, with 9 positions matching TRBD1. The V gene end was trimmed by 5 bases and the J gene end by 10 bases; junction bases not matched to a gene: 9. Germline V CDR1 and CDR2: MNHEY, SMNVEV (reference sequence). CDR3 size: 15 residues. The CDR3, as DNA: TGTGCCAGCAGTCTAAACGGACAGGGGAACTCACCCCTCCACTTT. As protein: CASSLNGQGNSPLHF.

The CDR3 loop reads CATSRGDYQETQYF. In DNA form, the CDR3 reads TGTGCCACCAGCAGAGGGGACTACCAAGAGACCCAGTACTTC. The chain uses TRBV15 and TRBJ2-5; TRBD2 is a possible D gene (6 bases). From germline, CDR1 is LNHNV and CDR2 YYDKDF (reference sequence). V was trimmed by 1 base and J by 0 bases, leaving 6 bases between them. The CDR3 is 14 amino acids.

The chain uses TRBV5-1 and TRBJ2-6; the D gene is possibly TRBD2 (6 bases). V was cut by 0 bases and J by 0 bases, with 13 bases left in between. The germline gives CDR1 SGHRS, CDR2 YFSETQ. The CDR3 sequence is 18 residues long. CDR3 loop: CASSLGGGASSGANVLTF. CDR3 in DNA: TGCGCCAGCAGCTTGGGCGGAGGGGCGTCCTCTGGGGCCAACGTCCTGACTTTC.

The V and J genes are TRBV10-3 and TRBJ1-2; the D gene is possibly TRBD1 (6 bases). With 7 bases removed from V and 3 bases from J, the gap between germline ends came to 12 bases. The CDR3 length is 13 residues. The germline V gene encodes CDR1 ENHRY and CDR2 SYGVKD. The CDR3 loop reads CAITPRGDYGYTF. For the CDR3, the DNA is TGTGCCATCACCCCGAGGGGGGACTATGGCTACACCTTC.

J is TRBJ1-2 and V is TRBV7-2; D ambiguous. Germline-derived CDR1 and CDR2 are SGHTA and FQGNSA. Trimming cost V 5 bases and J 2 bases, with 9 bases left between them. The CDR3 contains 13 residues. The CDR3 DNA is TGTGCCAGCAGCAGCCCCGGCAACTATGGCTACACCTTC. This codes for CASSSPGNYGYTF.

J is TRBJ1-6 and V is TRBV7-2, with D possibly TRBD1 on 5 matching bases. Trimming took off 0 bases at V and 6 bases at J, with 12 bases between the two ends. This CDR3 has 16 amino acids. Germline lookup yields CDR1 SGHTA and CDR2 FQGNSA. CDR3 DNA sequence: TGTGCCAGCAGCTTAGCGGGGGGGTGGGCTAATTCACCCCTCCACTTT. Protein product: CASSLAGGWANSPLHF.

V gene TRBV7-8 combines with J gene TRBJ2-7; TRBD2 agrees at 8 bases. The CDR3 totals 14 residues. Germline V gene sequence: CDR1 SGHVS, CDR2 FQNEAQ. The junction had 6 bases not matched to a gene; V was cut back by 2 bases and J by 6 bases. In nucleotides, the CDR3 is TGTGCCAGCAGCTTAAGGACTAGCTCTGGCGAGCAGTACTTC. Its protein product is CASSLRTSSGEQYF.

As regards this clone: Mismatch with germline at one junction end may stem from a read error. This chain connects TRBV5-6 to TRBJ2-2, with D possibly TRBD1 on 5 matching bases. In germline, CDR1 is SGHDT, CDR2 YYEEEE. The CDR3 runs to 16 residues. The DNA of the CDR3 is TGTGCCAGCACCTTGGTGGGGCCGGTCTTCACCGGGGAGCTGTTTTTT. Translating gives CASTLVGPVFTGELFF.

The rearrangement uses TRBV19 and TRBJ2-1; 7 positions agree with TRBD2. J gave up 5 bases and V 6 bases, and 7 bases lay outside the gene matches. Germline CDR1 is LNHDA and CDR2 is SQIVND (reference sequence). There are 14 residues in the CDR3. CDR3 coding DNA: TGTGCCAGTAGGTTGCGGGGGTGGAACAATGAGCAGTTCTTC. This gives the protein CASRLRGWNNEQFF.

CDR3 sequence: CASSLALGMGNEQFF. For the CDR3, the DNA is TGCGCCAGCAGCTTGGCTCTGGGAATGGGCAATGAGCAGTTCTTC. The chain recombines TRBV5-1 with TRBJ2-1; the D is unclear. Germline V CDR1 and CDR2: SGHRS, YFSETQ. V lost 0 bases and J 6 bases, leaving 13 bases between the germline ends. This CDR3 has 15 amino acids.

This chain joins TRBV2 and TRBJ1-2, with a weak D call TRBD1 (6 bases). V was trimmed by 1 base and J by 7 bases, leaving 13 bases between them. The CDR3 has 14 residues. Per the germline V gene, CDR1 is SNHLY and CDR2 is FYNNEI. This CDR3 reads CASSEVTGSSGYTF. CDR3 coding DNA: TGTGCCAGCAGTGAAGTAACAGGGAGCTCTGGCTACACCTTC.

V gene TRBV5-1 combines with J gene TRBJ2-2; D may be TRBD1 (7 bases). CDR3 length: 17 residues. Trimming left V 5 bases short and J 2 bases short, with 19 bases between. CDR1 is SGHRS, CDR2 YFSETQ, per germline. For the CDR3, the DNA is TGCGCCAGCAGTTGGGGAAGACAGGGACTTAACACCGGGGAGCTGTTTTTT. Its translation is CASSWGRQGLNTGELFF.

The V call is TRBV4-3, the J call TRBJ1-6, with D hard to call. With 2 bases removed from V and 7 bases from J, the gap between germline ends came to 6 bases. The CDR3 has 13 amino acids. Germline-derived CDR1 and CDR2 are LGHNA and YSLEER. The DNA for the CDR3 is TGCGCCAGCAGCCAAATACAGAATTCACCCCTCCACTTT. Protein sequence: CASSQIQNSPLHF.

This chain connects TRBV27 to TRBJ1-6, with D possibly being TRBD1 (6 bases). With 5 bases removed from V and 7 bases from J, the gap between germline ends came to 12 bases. This CDR3 has 14 amino acids. Germline V gene lookup returns CDR1 MNHEY and CDR2 SMNVEV (reference sequence). For the CDR3, the DNA is TGTGCCAGCAGTCAGGGGAGGGGGAATTCACCCCTCCACTTT. Translated: CASSQGRGNSPLHF.

V usage is TRBV5-1 and J usage is TRBJ1-2, with 12 bases aligning to TRBD1. CDR1 is SGHRS, CDR2 YFSETQ, per germline. With 3 bases clipped from V and 4 bases from J, the junction kept 10 bases outside the gene matches. There are 17 residues in the CDR3. CDR3 sequence (DNA): TGCGCCAGCAGCTGGAAGCCCCTGGGACAGGGGGCCTATGGCTACACCTTC. It translates to CASSWKPLGQGAYGYTF.

The chain links TRBV7-9 to TRBJ2-7; D possibly corresponds to TRBD1 (5 bases). V lost 8 bases to trimming and J lost 3 bases, with 14 bases between them. The CDR3 covers 13 residues. CDR1 is SEHNR, CDR2 FQNEAQ, per germline (reference sequence). CDR3 loop: CASLPPGRYEQYF. The CDR3 coding sequence is TGTGCCAGCCTCCCCCCAGGGCGCTACGAGCAGTACTTC.